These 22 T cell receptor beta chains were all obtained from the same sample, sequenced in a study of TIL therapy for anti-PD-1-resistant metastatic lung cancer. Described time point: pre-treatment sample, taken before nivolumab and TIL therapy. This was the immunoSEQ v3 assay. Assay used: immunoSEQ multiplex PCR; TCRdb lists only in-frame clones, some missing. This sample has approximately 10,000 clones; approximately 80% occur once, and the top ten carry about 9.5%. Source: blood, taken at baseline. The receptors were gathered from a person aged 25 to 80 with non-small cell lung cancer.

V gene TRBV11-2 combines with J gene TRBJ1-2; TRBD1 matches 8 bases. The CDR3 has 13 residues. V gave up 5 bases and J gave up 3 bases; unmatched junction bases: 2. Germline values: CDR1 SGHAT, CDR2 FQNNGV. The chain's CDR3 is CASSPGQDYGYTF. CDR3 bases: TGTGCCAGCAGCCCGGGACAGGACTATGGCTACACCTTC.

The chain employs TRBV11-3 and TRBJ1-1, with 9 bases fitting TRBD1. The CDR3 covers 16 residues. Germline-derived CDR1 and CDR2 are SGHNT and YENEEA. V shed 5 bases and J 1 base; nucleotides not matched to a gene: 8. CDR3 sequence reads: CASSPGTGKANTEAFF. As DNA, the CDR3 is TGTGCCAGCAGCCCCGGGACAGGGAAGGCGAACACTGAAGCTTTCTTT.

CDR3 in DNA: TGCGCCAGCAGCTTGGGTGGTTTGTCAGGGACCTACGAGCAGTACTTC. This encodes CASSLGGLSGTYEQYF. The V call is TRBV5-1, the J call TRBJ2-7, with D possibly matching TRBD1 (5 bases). The CDR3 spans 16 residues. The V end lost 0 bases, the J end lost 2 bases, and 15 bases lay between the germline ends. CDR1 SGHRS and CDR2 YFSETQ come from the germline V gene.

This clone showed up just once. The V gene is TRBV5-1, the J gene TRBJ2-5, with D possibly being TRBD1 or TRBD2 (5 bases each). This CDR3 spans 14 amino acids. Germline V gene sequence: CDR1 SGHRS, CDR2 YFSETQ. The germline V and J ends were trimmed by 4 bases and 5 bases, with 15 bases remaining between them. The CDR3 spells CASSQGTLGETQYF. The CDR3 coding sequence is TGCGCCAGCAGCCAAGGGACCCTCGGGGAGACCCAGTACTTC. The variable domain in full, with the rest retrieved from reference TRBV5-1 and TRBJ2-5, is KAGVTQTPRYLIKTRGQQVTLSCSPISGHRSVSWYQQTPGQGLQFLFEYFSETQRNKGNFPGRFSGRQFSNSRSEMNVSTLELGDSALYLCASSQGTLGETQYFGPGTRLLVL.

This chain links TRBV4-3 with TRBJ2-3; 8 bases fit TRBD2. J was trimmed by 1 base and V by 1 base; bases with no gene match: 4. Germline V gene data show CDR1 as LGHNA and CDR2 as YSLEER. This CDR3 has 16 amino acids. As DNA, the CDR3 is TGCGCCAGCAGCCAAGGCGGTAGCGGGGGCACAGATACGCAGTATTTT. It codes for CASSQGGSGGTDTQYF.

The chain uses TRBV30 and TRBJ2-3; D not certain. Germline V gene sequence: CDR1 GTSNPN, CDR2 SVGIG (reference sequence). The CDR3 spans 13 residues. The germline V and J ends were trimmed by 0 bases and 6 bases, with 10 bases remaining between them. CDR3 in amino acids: CAWSVAGADTQYF. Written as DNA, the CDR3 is TGTGCCTGGAGTGTGGCAGGAGCCGATACGCAGTATTTT. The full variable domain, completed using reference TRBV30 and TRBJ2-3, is SQTIHQWPATLVQPVGSPLSLECTVEGTSNPNLYWYRQAAGRGLQLLFYSVGIGQISSEVPQNLSASRPQDRQFILSSKKLLLSDSGFYLCAWSVAGADTQYFGPGTRLTVL.

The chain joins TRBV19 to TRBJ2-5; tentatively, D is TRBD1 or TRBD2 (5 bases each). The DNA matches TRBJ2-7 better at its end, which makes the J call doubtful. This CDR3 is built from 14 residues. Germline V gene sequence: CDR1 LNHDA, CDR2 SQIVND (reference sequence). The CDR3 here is CASSMRGSTYEQYF. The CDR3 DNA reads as TGTGCCAGTAGTATGAGGGGTTCCACCTACGAGCAGTACTTC.

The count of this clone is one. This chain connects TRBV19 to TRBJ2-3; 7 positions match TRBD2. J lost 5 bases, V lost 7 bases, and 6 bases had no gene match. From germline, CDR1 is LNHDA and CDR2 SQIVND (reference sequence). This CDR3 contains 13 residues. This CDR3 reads CASMRREKDTQYF. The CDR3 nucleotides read TGTGCCAGTATGAGGCGGGAGAAAGATACGCAGTATTTT. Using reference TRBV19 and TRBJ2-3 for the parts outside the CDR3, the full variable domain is DGGITQSPKYLFRKEGQNVTLSCEQNLNHDAMYWYRQDPGQGLRLIYYSQIVNDFQKGDIAEGYSVSREKKESFPLTVTSAQKNPTAFYLCASMRREKDTQYFGPGTRLTVL.

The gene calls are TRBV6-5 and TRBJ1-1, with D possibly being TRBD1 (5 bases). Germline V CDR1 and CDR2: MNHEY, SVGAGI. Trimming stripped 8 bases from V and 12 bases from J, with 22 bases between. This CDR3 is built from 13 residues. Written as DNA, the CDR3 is TGTGCCAGCCACGCTTTCAAGGGGCTGGAAACTTTCTTT. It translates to CASHAFKGLETFF.

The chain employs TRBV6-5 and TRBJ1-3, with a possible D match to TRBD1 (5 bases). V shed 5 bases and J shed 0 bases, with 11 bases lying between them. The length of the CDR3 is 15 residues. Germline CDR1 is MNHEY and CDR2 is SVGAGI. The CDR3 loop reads CASSATVNSGNTIYF. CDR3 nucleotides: TGTGCCAGCAGTGCGACAGTCAACTCTGGAAACACCATATATTTT.

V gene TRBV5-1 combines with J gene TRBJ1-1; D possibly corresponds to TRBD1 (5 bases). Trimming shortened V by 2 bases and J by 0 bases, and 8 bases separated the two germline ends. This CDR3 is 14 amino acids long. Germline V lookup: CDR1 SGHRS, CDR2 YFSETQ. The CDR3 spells CASSLGTVNTEAFF. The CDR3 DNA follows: TGCGCCAGCAGCTTAGGGACGGTGAACACTGAAGCTTTCTTT.

CDR3 sequence reads: CASIPSWGSDFVSYNEQFF. CDR3 nucleotide sequence: TGTGCCAGCATCCCCTCCTGGGGCAGCGACTTCGTCTCCTACAATGAGCAGTTCTTC. This chain links TRBV2 with TRBJ2-1, with a tentative D call TRBD1 (5 bases). Per the germline V gene, CDR1 is SNHLY and CDR2 is FYNNEI. V was pared by 7 bases and J by 0 bases, with 25 bases between. The CDR3 spans 19 residues.

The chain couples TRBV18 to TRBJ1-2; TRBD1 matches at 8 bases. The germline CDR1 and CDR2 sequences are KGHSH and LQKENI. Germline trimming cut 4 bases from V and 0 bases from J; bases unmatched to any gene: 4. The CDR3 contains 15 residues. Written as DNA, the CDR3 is TGTGCCAGCTCACAGGACAGGGATCCTAACTATGGCTACACCTTC. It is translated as CASSQDRDPNYGYTF.

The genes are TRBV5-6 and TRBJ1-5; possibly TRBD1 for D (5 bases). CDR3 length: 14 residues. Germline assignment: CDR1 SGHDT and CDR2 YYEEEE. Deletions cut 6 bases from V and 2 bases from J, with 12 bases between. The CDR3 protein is CASNSGGGNQPQHF. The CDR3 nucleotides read TGTGCCAGCAACTCCGGGGGAGGCAATCAGCCCCAGCATTTT.

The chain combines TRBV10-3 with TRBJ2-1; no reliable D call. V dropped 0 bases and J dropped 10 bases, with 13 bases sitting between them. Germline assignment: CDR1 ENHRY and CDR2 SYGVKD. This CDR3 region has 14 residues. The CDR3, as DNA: TGTGCCATCAGTGAGTCCACCTCATATAGGGAGCAGTTCTTC. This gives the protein CAISESTSYREQFF.

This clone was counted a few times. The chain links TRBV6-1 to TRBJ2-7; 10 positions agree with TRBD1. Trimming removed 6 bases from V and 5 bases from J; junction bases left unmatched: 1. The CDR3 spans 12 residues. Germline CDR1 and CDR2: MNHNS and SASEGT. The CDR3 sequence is CASRGTGDEQYF. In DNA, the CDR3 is TGTGCCAGCAGAGGGACAGGGGACGAGCAGTACTTC.

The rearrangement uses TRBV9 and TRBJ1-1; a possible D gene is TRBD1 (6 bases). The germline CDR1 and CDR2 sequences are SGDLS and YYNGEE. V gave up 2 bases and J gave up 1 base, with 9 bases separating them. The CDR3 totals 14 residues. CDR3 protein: CASSVTGSNTEAFF. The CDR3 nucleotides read TGTGCCAGCAGCGTGACAGGATCGAACACTGAAGCTTTCTTT. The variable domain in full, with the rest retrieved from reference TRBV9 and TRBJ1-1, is DSGVTQTPKHLITATGQRVTLRCSPRSGDLSVYWYQQSLDQGLQFLIQYYNGEERAKGNILERFSAQQFPDLHSELNLSSLELGDSALYFCASSVTGSNTEAFFGQGTRLTVV.

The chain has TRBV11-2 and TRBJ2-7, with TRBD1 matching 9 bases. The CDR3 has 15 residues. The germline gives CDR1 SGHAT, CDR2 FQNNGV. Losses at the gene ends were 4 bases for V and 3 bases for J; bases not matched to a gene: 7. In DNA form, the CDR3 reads TGTGCCAGCAGCTCCTACAGGGGGCATAGCTACGAGCAGTACTTC. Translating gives CASSSYRGHSYEQYF. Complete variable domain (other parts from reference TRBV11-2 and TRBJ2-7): EAGVAQSPRYKIIEKRQSVAFWCNPISGHATLYWYQQILGQGPKLLIQFQNNGVVDDSQLPKDRFSAERLKGVDSTLKIQPAKLEDSAVYLCASSSYRGHSYEQYFGPGTRLTVT.

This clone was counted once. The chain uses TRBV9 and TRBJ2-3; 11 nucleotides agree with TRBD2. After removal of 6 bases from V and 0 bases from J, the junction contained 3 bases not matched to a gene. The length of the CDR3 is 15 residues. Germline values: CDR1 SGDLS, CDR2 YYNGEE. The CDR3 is CASTRTSGSTDTQYF. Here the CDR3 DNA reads TGTGCCAGCACCAGGACTAGCGGGAGCACAGATACGCAGTATTTT.

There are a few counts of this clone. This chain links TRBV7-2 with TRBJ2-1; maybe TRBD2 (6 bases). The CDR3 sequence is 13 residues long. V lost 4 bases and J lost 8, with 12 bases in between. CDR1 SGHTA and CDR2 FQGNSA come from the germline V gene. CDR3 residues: CASSSRTIDEQFF. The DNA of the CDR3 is TGTGCCAGCAGCTCCCGGACTATTGATGAGCAGTTCTTC.

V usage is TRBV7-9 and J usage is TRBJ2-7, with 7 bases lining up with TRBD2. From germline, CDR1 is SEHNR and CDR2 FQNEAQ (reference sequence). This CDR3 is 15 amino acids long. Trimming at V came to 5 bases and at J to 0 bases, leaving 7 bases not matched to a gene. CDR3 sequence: CASSLGGGSSYEQYF. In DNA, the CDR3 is TGTGCCAGCAGCCTGGGCGGCGGGAGCTCCTACGAGCAGTACTTC.

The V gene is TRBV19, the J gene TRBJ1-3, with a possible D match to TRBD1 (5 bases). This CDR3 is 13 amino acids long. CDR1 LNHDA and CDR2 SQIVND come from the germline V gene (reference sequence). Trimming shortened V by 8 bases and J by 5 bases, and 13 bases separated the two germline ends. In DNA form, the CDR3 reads TGTGCCAGTCACTCTTGGGACCGAAACACCATATATTTT. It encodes CASHSWDRNTIYF.